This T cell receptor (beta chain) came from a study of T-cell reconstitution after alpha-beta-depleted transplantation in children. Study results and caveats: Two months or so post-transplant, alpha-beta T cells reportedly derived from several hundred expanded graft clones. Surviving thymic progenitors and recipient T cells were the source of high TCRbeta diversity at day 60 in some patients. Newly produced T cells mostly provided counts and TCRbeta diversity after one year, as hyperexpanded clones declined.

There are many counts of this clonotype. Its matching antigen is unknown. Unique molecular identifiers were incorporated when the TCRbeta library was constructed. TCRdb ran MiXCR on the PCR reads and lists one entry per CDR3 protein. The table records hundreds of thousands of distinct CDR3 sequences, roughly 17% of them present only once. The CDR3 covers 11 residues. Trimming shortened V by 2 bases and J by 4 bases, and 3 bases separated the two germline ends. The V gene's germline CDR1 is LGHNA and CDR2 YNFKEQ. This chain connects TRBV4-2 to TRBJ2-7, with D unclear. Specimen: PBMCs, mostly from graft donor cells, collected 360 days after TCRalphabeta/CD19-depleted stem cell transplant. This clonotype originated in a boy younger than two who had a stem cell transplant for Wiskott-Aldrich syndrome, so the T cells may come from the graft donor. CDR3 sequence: CASSQNYEQYF. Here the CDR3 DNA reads TGTGCCAGCAGCCAAAATTACGAGCAGTACTTC.